The sample holds a few counts of the clone carrying this TCR beta chain. As yet, its antigen is unknown. This sample stems from a study of vaccination and CD4 T cells after COVID-19. Across the study: Post-COVID specimens were obtained a median about 100 days after diagnosis (range 35 to 161).

In germline, CDR1 is SGHTA, CDR2 FQGNSA. The CDR3 consists of 14 residues. V lost 5 bases and J 3 bases, leaving 14 bases between the germline ends. Stated treatment: roughly 10-day PBMC culture with coronavirus spike peptide pools or control peptides (ViraFEST assay). CD4+ T cells that had been cultured provided DNA sequenced with the Oncomine TCR Beta short-read assay. TCRdb fed the PCR reads into MiXCR, producing one record per CDR3 protein. The table includes several thousand distinct CDR3 sequences, 59% detected once. The rearrangement links TRBV7-2 to TRBJ2-7, with unresolved D. Sequenced material: CD4+ T cells from blood, cultured in vitro. The clonotype was recovered from a human donor who had recovered from COVID-19. The DNA of the CDR3 is TGTGCCAGCAGCCGCATGGGTCGGGTCTACGAGCAGTACTTC. This gives the protein CASSRMGRVYEQYF.